This T cell receptor beta chain was sequenced during a study of T cell responses to AZD1222 COVID-19 vaccine. Whole-study results and caveats: The breadth and depth of Spike-specific TCRs increased once two AZD1222 doses had been given.

Note on this clone: What it binds is unknown.

Repertoires were generated with immunoSEQ multiplex PCR, while TCRdb's copy carries only in-frame clones and drops some. Of some 140,000 clones listed, 90% are singletons. This specimen consisted of peripheral blood, obtained on day 0 of AZD1222 vaccination. The clonotype originates from an adult in good health.

DNA of the CDR3: TGTGCCAGTAGTAACCTCGCGGGCGCGGGCAATCAGCCCCAGCATTTT. Residues: CASSNLAGAGNQPQHF. V and J are TRBV19 and TRBJ1-5, with unresolved D. V was shortened by 4 bases and J by 2 bases, with 15 bases between the two germline ends. Germline lookup yields CDR1 LNHDA and CDR2 SQIVND (reference sequence). This CDR3 comprises 16 residues.